A single sample is the source of the 8 T cell receptor beta chains below, sequenced in a study of Japanese encephalitis immunity and Zika vaccine responses. TCRdb reprocessed the 5' RACE reads via MiXCR and lists one record per CDR3 protein. This sample has around 290 distinct CDR3 sequences, with about 1.5% found just once. PBMCs were CFSE-labeled and cultured for approximately 6 days with peptide pools at about 0.95 ug/mL each. Live CD56-CD19-CD16-CD3+CD4+ cells with low CFSE were sorted unfixed as proliferating CD4 T cells. The material sequenced was antigen-activated CD4+ T cells from blood, cultured, taken during a Zika inactivated vaccine study. Receptors originate from an adult woman who received an inactivated Zika virus vaccine.

This clonotype is classed as large. The rearrangement links TRBV15 to TRBJ1-5; D may be TRBD1 (6 bases). The V gene's germline CDR1 is LNHNV and CDR2 YYDKDF (reference sequence). Trimming took off 1 base at V and 0 bases at J, with 13 bases between the two ends. The CDR3 contains 17 residues. CDR3 loop: CATSRAIDRYSNQPQHF. For the CDR3, the DNA is TGTGCCACCAGCAGAGCGATAGACAGGTATAGCAATCAGCCCCAGCATTTT. The variable domain in full, with the rest retrieved from reference TRBV15 and TRBJ1-5, is DAMVIQNPRYQVTQFGKPVTLSCSQTLNHNVMYWYQQKSSQAPKLLFHYYDKDFNNEADTPDNFQSRRPNTSFCFLDIRSPGLGDTAMYLCATSRAIDRYSNQPQHFGDGTRLSIL.

By sample share, this clonotype is medium-sized. The gene calls are TRBV19 and TRBJ2-7, with TRBD2 as a possible D gene (6 bases). CDR1 is LNHDA, CDR2 SQIVND, per germline (reference sequence). This CDR3 spans 14 amino acids. The V and J ends lost 3 bases and 6 bases respectively, with 15 bases between them. CDR3 DNA: TGTGCCAGTAGTATCCACGGGAGTTGGGGCGAGCAGTACTTC. Protein sequence: CASSIHGSWGEQYF.

This clonotype was seen a handful of times. The V and J genes are TRBV6-6 and TRBJ2-7, with D uncertain. CDR3 length equals 11 residues. Germline V gene lookup returns CDR1 MNHNY and CDR2 SVGAGI (reference sequence). Trimming pared 7 bases from V and 3 bases from J, leaving 7 bases between. The CDR3 DNA is TGTGCCAGCACTAATATCTACGAGCAGTACTTC. Encoded protein: CASTNIYEQYF.

Of note for this clonotype: An end of the junction differs from the germline gene, which may be a read error. The chain recombines TRBV19 with TRBJ2-7; TRBD1 is a possible D gene (5 bases). Germline V gene sequence: CDR1 LNHDA, CDR2 SQIVND (reference sequence). The CDR3 extends over 14 amino acids. The CDR3 DNA reads as TGTGCCAGTAGAGTCCAGGGCCTATCCTCCGAGCAGTACTTC. Its translation: CASRVQGLSSEQYF. The full variable domain, completed using reference TRBV19 and TRBJ2-7, is DGGITQSPKYLFRKEGQNVTLSCEQNLNHDAMYWYRQDPGQGLRLIYYSQIVNDFQKGDIAEGYSVSREKKESFPLTVTSAQKNPTAFYLCASRVQGLSSEQYFGPGTRLTVT.

In its sample, this clonotype ranks as medium-sized. V is TRBV6-6 and J is TRBJ2-1; TRBD1 or TRBD2 may be the D gene (5 bases each). Trimming removed 2 bases from V and 9 bases from J, with 11 bases in between. Germline CDR1 MNHNY, CDR2 SVGAGI (reference sequence). This CDR3 region has 13 residues. CDR3: CASSYPSGTEQFF. The DNA of the CDR3 is TGTGCCAGCAGTTACCCCTCCGGGACTGAGCAGTTCTTC.

This clonotype ranks as large (0.1 to 1%). As DNA, the CDR3 is TGTGCCAGCAGTTTGCCCCTGGGAGGGACTCAGCCCCAGCATTTT. Translating gives CASSLPLGGTQPQHF. The chain couples TRBV28 to TRBJ1-5; tentative D call: TRBD1 (5 bases). The length of the CDR3 is 15 residues. The germline CDR1 and CDR2 sequences are MDHEN and SYDVKM. V shed 3 bases and J shed 6 bases, with 15 bases lying between them. The full variable domain, its missing parts supplied by reference TRBV28 and TRBJ1-5, is DVKVTQSSRYLVKRTGEKVFLECVQDMDHENMFWYRQDPGLGLRLIYFSYDVKMKEKGDIPEGYSVSREKKERFSLILESASTNQTSMYLCASSLPLGGTQPQHFGDGTRLSIL.

This clonotype was counted only a few times. The chain recombines TRBV20-1 with TRBJ2-7, with 7 nucleotides matching TRBD1. V trimming: 0 bases; J trimming: 3 bases; junction bases outside the gene matches: 5. The CDR3 runs 14 residues. Germline CDR1 DFQATT, CDR2 SNEGSKA (reference sequence). CDR3 DNA sequence: TGCAGTGCTAGAGACCCGGGACAGCTCTACGAGCAGTACTTC. Translating it yields CSARDPGQLYEQYF.

This clonotype is termed medium-sized. V and J are TRBV20-1 and TRBJ2-7, with TRBD2 identical over 12 bases. CDR3 length equals 13 residues. V lost 8 bases to trimming and J lost 4 bases; unmatched junction nucleotides: 6. Germline assignment: CDR1 DFQATT and CDR2 SNEGSKA (reference sequence). As DNA, the CDR3 is TGCAGTTCCCGACTAGCGGGAGTTTACGAGCAGTACTTC. It encodes CSSRLAGVYEQYF.